This is a list of T cell receptor beta chains from one sample in a study of regulatory T cells in long-lasting Graves disease. MiXCR, applied by TCRdb to the multiplex PCR reads, yields one record per CDR3 protein. The sample lists about 660,000 distinct CDR3 sequences, around 30% seen once, with around 40% in the top ten. The sequencing used peripheral blood mononuclear cells (PBMCs), collected when the disease was refractory, from a patient treated with antithyroid drugs. The receptors come from a female donor with Graves disease. The CDR3 runs from the conserved cysteine through the conserved F or W.

j_call v_call cdr3_aa
TRBJ2-5 TRBV20-1 CSASIGGETQYF
TRBJ1-2 TRBV28 CASSLEGREVGGYTF
TRBJ2-1 TRBV7-2 CASSRGLSSYNEQFF
TRBJ2-5 TRBV20-1 CSASEPSGGIWETQYF
TRBJ1-1 TRBV11-1 CASSPREDNTEAFF
TRBJ1-5 TRBV15 CATSRKTAYSNQPQHF
TRBJ1-2 TRBV6-1 CATRQGSDGYTF
TRBJ1-2 TRBV5-1 CASSLDDQGGYTF
TRBJ2-3 TRBV7-9 CASSLLAGPNTDTQYF
TRBJ1-6 TRBV6-1 CASSEGDSNNSPLHF
TRBJ1-2 TRBV14 CASSQVGDRGIFGGYTF
TRBJ1-5 TRBV7-8 CASSPQGSSNQPQHF
TRBJ2-5 TRBV12-3/TRBV12-4 CASSFIPWETQYF
TRBJ1-5 TRBV6-4 CASSYQILNQPQHF
TRBJ1-1 TRBV5-1 CASRSGTGGTEAFF
TRBJ1-3 TRBV20-1 CSAYYIPGNTIYF
TRBJ1-2 TRBV29-1 CSAFTVIASDGYTF
TRBJ1-5 TRBV6-1 CASRPTGVNQPQHF
TRBJ2-2 TRBV5-1 CASRSDRGITGELFF
TRBJ2-2 TRBV6-1 CASRWTNTGELFF
TRBJ1-5 TRBV3-1 CASSQAGGNQPQHF